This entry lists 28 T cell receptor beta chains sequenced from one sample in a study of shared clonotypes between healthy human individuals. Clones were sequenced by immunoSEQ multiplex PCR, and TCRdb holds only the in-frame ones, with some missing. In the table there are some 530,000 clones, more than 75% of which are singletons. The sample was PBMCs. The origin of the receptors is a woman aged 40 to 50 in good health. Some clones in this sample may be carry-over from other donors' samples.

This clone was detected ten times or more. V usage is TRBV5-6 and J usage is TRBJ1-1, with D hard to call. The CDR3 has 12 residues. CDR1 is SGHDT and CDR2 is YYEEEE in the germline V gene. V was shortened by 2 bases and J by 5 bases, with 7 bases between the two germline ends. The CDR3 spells CASSFGLTEAFF. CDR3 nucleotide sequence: TGTGCCAGCAGCTTTGGTTTGACTGAAGCTTTCTTT.

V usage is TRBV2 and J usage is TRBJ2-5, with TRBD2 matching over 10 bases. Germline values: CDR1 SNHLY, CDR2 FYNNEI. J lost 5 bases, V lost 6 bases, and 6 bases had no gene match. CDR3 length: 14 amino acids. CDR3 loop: CASRISGRTETQYF. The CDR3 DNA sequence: TGTGCCAGCAGGATTAGCGGGAGGACCGAGACCCAGTACTTC. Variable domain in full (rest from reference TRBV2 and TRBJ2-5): EPEVTQTPSHQVTQMGQEVILRCVPISNHLYFYWYRQILGQKVEFLVSFYNNEISEKSEIFDDQFSVERPDGSNFTLKIRSTKLEDSAMYFCASRISGRTETQYFGPGTRLLVL.

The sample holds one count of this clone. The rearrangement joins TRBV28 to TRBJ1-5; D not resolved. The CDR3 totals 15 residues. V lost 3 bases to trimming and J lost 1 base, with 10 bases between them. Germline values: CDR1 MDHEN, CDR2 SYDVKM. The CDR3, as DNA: TGTGCCAGCAGTTTTAGTCCTGGCAGCAATCAGCCCCAGCATTTT. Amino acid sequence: CASSFSPGSNQPQHF.

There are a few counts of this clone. In DNA form, the CDR3 reads TGTGCCACCAGCAGAGATTCGATGGGCACTGAAGCTTTCTTT. It yields the protein CATSRDSMGTEAFF. V gene TRBV15 combines with J gene TRBJ1-1; D remains unclear. V shed 0 bases and J shed 4 bases, with 9 bases lying between them. Per the germline V gene, CDR1 is LNHNV and CDR2 is YYDKDF (reference sequence). This CDR3 is built from 14 residues.

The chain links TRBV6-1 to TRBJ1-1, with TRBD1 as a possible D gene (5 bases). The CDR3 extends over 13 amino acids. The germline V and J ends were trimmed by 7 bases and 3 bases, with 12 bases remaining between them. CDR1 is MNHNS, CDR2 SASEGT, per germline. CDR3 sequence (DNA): TGTGCCAGCAACACGGAAGGGGACACTGAAGCTTTCTTT. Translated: CASNTEGDTEAFF.

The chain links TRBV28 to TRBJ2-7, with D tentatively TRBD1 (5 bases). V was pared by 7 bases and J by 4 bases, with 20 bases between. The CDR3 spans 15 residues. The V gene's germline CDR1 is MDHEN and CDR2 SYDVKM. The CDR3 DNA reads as TGTGCCAGCACCCCACCGAAGGACACTCATTACGAGCAGTACTTC. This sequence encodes CASTPPKDTHYEQYF.

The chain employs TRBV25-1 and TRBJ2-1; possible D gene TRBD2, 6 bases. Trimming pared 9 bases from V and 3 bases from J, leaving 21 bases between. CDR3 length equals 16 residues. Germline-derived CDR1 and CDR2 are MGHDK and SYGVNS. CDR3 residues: CARSHIRRGIYNEQFF. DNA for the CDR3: TGTGCCAGATCTCACATAAGGCGCGGGATCTACAATGAGCAGTTCTTC.

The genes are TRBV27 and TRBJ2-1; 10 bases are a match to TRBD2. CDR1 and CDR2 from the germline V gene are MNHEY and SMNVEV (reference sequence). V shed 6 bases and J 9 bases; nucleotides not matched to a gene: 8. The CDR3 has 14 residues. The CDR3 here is CASRPGLAIGEQFF. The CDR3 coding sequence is TGTGCCAGCAGGCCGGGACTAGCGATTGGTGAGCAGTTCTTC.

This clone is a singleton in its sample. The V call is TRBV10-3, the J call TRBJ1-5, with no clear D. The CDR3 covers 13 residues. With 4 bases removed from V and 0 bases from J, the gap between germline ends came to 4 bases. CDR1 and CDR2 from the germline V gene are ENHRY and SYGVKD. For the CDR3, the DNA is TGTGCCATCAGTGCTAATAGCAATCAGCCCCAGCATTTT. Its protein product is CAISANSNQPQHF.

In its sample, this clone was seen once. CDR3 DNA sequence: TGTGCCAGTAGTGCCCGAAATCAGCCCCAGCATTTT. This sequence encodes CASSARNQPQHF. The gene calls are TRBV19 and TRBJ1-5; D unresolved. From germline, CDR1 is LNHDA and CDR2 SQIVND (reference sequence). Deletions cut 5 bases from V and 4 bases from J, with 6 bases between. The CDR3 sequence is 12 residues long.

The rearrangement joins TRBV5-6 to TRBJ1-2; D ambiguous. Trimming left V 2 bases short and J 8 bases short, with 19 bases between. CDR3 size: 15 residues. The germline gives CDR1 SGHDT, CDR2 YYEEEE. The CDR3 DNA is TGTGCCAGCAGCTTTAGTTCGCGAGCGTATGAAGGCTACACCTTC. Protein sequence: CASSFSSRAYEGYTF.

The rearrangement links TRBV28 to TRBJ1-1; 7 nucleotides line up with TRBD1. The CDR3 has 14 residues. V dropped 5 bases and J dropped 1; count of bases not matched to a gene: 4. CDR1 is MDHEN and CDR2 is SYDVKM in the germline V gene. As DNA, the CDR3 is TGTGCCAGCAGTCAAGGGGGCGAGAACACTGAAGCTTTCTTT. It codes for CASSQGGENTEAFF.

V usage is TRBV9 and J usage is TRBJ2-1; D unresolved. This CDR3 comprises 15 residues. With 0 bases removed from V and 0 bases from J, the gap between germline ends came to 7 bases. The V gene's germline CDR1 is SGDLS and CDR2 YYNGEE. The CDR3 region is CASSVGEGSYNEQFF. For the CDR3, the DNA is TGTGCCAGCAGCGTAGGGGAAGGCTCCTACAATGAGCAGTTCTTC.

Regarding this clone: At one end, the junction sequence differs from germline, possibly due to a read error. In DNA form, the CDR3 reads TGTGCCCGGAGTGGACCCTATGAGCAGTACTTC. It translates to CARSGPYEQYF. The V call is TRBV30, the J call TRBJ2-7, with D uncertain. CDR1 is GTSNPN and CDR2 is SVGIG in the germline V gene (reference sequence). The CDR3 runs to 11 residues.

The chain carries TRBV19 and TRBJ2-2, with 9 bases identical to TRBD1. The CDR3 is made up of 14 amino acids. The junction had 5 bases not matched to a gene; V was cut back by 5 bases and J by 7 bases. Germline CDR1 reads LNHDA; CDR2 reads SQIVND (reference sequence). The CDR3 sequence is CASSLDRGIGELFF. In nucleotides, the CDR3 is TGTGCCAGTAGTCTGGACAGGGGAATCGGGGAGCTGTTTTTT.

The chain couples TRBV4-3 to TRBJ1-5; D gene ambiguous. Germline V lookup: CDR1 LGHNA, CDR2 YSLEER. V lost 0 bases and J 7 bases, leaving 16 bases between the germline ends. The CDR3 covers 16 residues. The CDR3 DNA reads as TGCGCCAGCAGCCAAGACCCAGCTCCGACATCCCAGCCCCAGCATTTT. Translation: CASSQDPAPTSQPQHF.

For the CDR3, the DNA is TGTGCCAGCAGTGATGGACTAGCGGGAGGATACGAGCAGTACTTC. This encodes CASSDGLAGGYEQYF. The rearrangement uses TRBV6-6 and TRBJ2-7; TRBD2 aligns across 14 bases. The CDR3 is 15 residues long. V lost 5 bases and J lost 4; bases outside the gene matches: 4. Looked up from germline, CDR1 is MNHNY and CDR2 is SVGAGI (reference sequence).

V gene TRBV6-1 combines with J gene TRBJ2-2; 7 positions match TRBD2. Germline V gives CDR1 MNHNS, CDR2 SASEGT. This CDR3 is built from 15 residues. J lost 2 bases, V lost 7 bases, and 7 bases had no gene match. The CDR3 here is CASNRLAANTGELFF. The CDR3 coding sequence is TGTGCCAGCAACCGACTAGCCGCTAACACCGGGGAGCTGTTTTTT.

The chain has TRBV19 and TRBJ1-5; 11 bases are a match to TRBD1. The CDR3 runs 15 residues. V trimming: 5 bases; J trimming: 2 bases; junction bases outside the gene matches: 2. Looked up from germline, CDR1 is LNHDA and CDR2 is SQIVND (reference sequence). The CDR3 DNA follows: TGTGCCAGTAGTTCGGGACAGGGGGGCAATCAGCCCCAGCATTTT. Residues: CASSSGQGGNQPQHF. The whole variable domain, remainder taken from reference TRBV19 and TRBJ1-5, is DGGITQSPKYLFRKEGQNVTLSCEQNLNHDAMYWYRQDPGQGLRLIYYSQIVNDFQKGDIAEGYSVSREKKESFPLTVTSAQKNPTAFYLCASSSGQGGNQPQHFGDGTRLSIL.

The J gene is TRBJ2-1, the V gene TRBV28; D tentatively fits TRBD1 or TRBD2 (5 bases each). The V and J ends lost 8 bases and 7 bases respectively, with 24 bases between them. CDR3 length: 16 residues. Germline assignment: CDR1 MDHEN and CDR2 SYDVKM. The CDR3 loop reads CASGVLGTSRTNEQFF. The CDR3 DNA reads TGTGCCAGCGGGGTACTCGGGACCTCGCGAACAAATGAGCAGTTCTTC. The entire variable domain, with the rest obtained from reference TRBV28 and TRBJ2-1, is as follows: DVKVTQSSRYLVKRTGEKVFLECVQDMDHENMFWYRQDPGLGLRLIYFSYDVKMKEKGDIPEGYSVSREKKERFSLILESASTNQTSMYLCASGVLGTSRTNEQFFGPGTRLTVL.

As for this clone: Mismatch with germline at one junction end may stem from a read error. The CDR3 region is CASSLGVTRNQPQHF. The CDR3, as DNA: TGTGCCAGCAGCCTAGGGGTCACCCGAAATCAGCCCCAGCATTTT. This chain joins TRBV13 and TRBJ1-5, with D perhaps matching TRBD1 (5 bases). Germline V gene lookup returns CDR1 PRHDT and CDR2 FYEKMQ (reference sequence). This CDR3 comprises 15 residues.

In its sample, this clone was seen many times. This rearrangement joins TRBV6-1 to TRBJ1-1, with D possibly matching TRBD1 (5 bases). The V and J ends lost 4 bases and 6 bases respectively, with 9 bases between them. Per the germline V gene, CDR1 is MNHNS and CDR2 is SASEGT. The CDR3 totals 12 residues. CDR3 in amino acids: CASSAGRAEAFF. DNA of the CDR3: TGTGCCAGCAGTGCGGGCAGGGCTGAAGCTTTCTTT.

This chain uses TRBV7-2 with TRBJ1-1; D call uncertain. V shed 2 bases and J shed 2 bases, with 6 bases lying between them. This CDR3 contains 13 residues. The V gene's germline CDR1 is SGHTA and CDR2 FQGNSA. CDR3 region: CASSLYQNTEAFF. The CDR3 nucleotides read TGTGCCAGCAGCTTATATCAAAACACTGAAGCTTTCTTT.

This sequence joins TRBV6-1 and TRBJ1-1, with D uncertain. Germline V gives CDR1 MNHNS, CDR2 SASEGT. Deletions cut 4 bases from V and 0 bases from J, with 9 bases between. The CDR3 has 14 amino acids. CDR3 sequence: CASSATAMNTEAFF. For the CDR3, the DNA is TGTGCCAGCAGTGCTACGGCCATGAACACTGAAGCTTTCTTT.

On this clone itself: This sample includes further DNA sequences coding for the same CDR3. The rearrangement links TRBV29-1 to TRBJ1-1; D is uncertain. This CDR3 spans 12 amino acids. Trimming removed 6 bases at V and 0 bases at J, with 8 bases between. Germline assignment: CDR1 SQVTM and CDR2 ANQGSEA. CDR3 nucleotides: TGCAGCGTAGGACGGATGAACACTGAAGCTTTCTTT. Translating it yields CSVGRMNTEAFF. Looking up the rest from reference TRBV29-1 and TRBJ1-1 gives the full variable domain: SAVISQKPSRDICQRGTSLTIQCQVDSQVTMMFWYRQQPGQSLTLIATANQGSEATYESGFVIDKFPISRPNLTFSTLTVSNMSPEDSSIYLCSVGRMNTEAFFGQGTRLTVV.

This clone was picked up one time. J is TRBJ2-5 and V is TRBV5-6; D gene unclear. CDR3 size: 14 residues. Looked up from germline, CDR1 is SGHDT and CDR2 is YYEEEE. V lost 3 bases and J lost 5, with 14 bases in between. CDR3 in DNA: TGTGCCAGCAGCTCCTTACGGTCGGTGGAGACCCAGTACTTC. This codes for CASSSLRSVETQYF.

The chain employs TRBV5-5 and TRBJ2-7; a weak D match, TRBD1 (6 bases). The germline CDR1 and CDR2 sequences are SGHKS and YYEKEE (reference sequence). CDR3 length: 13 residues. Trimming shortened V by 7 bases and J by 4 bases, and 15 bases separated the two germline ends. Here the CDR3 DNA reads TGTGCCAGCCAACGTACAGGGACATACGAGCAGTACTTC. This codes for CASQRTGTYEQYF. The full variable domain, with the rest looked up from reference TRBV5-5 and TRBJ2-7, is DAGVTQSPTHLIKTRGQQVTLRCSPISGHKSVSWYQQVLGQGPQFIFQYYEKEERGRGNFPDRFSARQFPNYSSELNVNALLLGDSALYLCASQRTGTYEQYFGPGTRLTVT.

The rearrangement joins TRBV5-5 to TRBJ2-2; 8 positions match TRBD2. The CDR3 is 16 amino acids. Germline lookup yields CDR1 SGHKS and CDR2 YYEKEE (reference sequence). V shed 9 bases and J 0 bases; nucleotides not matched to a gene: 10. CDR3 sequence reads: CATKLAAYSNTGELFF. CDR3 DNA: TGTGCCACTAAACTAGCGGCCTATTCGAACACCGGGGAGCTGTTTTTT.